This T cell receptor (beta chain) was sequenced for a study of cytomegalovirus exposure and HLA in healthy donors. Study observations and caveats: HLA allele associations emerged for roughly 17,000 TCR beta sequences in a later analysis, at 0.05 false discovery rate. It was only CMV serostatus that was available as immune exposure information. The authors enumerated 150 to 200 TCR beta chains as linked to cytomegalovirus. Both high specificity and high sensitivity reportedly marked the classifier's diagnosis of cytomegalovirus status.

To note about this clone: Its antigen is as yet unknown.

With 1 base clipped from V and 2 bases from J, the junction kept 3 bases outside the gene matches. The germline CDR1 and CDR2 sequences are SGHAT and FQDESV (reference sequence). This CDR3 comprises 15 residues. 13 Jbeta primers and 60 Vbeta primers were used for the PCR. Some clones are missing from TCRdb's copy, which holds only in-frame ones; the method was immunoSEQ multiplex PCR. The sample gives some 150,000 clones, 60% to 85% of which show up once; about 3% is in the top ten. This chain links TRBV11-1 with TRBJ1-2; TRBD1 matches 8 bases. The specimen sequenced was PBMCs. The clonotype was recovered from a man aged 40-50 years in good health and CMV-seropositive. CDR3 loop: CASSLVGTGNYGYTF. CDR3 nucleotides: TGTGCCAGCAGCTTAGTTGGGACAGGCAACTATGGCTACACCTTC.